Included here is one TCR beta chain sequence, with context. This receptor's antigen is unknown. There are no base qualities to consult, and no much larger clone falls within one base. These data originate in a study of shared clonotypes between healthy human individuals (dated by TCRdb to about 2020). General notes on the study: Three men and two women, aged 18 to 49 years, made up the cohort. Per donor, three plates each were used for CD4 naive and CD4 memory, two for CD8 naive, and one for CD8 memory. To estimate repertoire size and how much clonotype sharing occurs between individuals, the study deeply sequenced the blood TCR repertoires of a handful of healthy adults. Between about 0.8 and 9 billion PBMCs per donor were obtained by leukapheresis. Different laboratories and diverse techniques were used to prepare libraries and sequence TCR repertoires, to increase sequencing depth and limit assay-specific biases. The full study reports these points: Naive subsets generally had larger estimated clonotype richness than memory subsets did. Sampling was restricted to blood, and TCR repertoires in tissue are likely to differ from TCR repertoires in blood. Because the study included only a small number of donors, the genetic and exposure-history diversity represented was limited. Pairwise subsampling led to the expectation that sequencing depth would affect the degree of clonotype sharing among donors. Sharing across several donors was observed for roughly 5% of naive CD4, 3.5% of naive CD8, 2% to 2.5% of memory CD4, and roughly 0.4% of memory CD8 clonotypes. Compared with non-shared clonotypes, clonotypes shared by all four sorted-subset donors had higher generation probabilities. Incomplete sequencing was indicated by rarefaction of sorted-subset datasets, despite the large sequencing depth.

Using the deep immunoSEQ assay, TCR CDR3 regions were amplified from genomic DNA by multiplex PCR. Extracted genomic DNA from each cell subset was distributed evenly across all wells of several immunoSEQ 96-well plates, and each plate was treated as a replicate. Each replicate PCR for sorted subsets received 200 ng genomic DNA, equal to tens of thousands of T cell genomes. Purified libraries were measured with a Qubit 3.0 fluorometer, size-checked on a Bioanalyzer 2100, and measured again with the KAPA Library Quantification kit. A separate single-read 150-cycle Illumina NextSeq 550 flow cell was used to sequence each immunoSEQ 96-well plate. On the authors' methods: The immunoSEQ output contained only junctional sequences without quality scores, so filtering could not match that applied to full-length reads. To assign V/J genes and CDR3, sequences were annotated using PyIR, a Python wrapper for IgBLAST v1.9, with IMGT germline references. Reads were filtered out if the reads had weak V/J assignments (E-value above 1e-6), no CDR3, stop codons, out-of-frame junctions, or ambiguous translated residues. A V3J clonotype was defined by an identical inferred V gene, J gene, and CDR3 amino acid sequence. The percentage overlap between two repertoires was calculated by dividing the number of shared unique clonotypes by the size of the smaller repertoire. Three approaches were used to assess repertoire richness: RTK rarefaction, the Chao1 estimator, and Recon v2.1 estimates of unobserved clonotypes. OLGA was used to compute generation probabilities for all TCRbeta clonotypes that the gDNA method yielded from a few donors. Entries here come from immuneACCESS through TCRdb and include only in-frame sequences with V and J called. Some clones fail to appear in such tables; in the studies checked, an unresolved V gene covers under half of the shortfall, and the cause of the remainder is unknown. The DNA was the basis for D and trimming; V, J and clone size are from that table. This sample lists 2 million to 2.5 million clones; roughly 94% were detected once. The leading ten clones occupy approximately 1.2% of the sample.

For the CD8 naive samples, CD45RO-negative cells were positively selected for CCR7, yielding a CD45RA+CCR7+ population from which TemRA cells were excluded. Donors were healthy HIV-negative adults with no recently reported acute infections or vaccinations. All donors were Caucasian adults living in Nashville, Tennessee, USA. Blood was obtained by leukapheresis, after which PBMCs were separated by Ficoll-Histopaque density gradient centrifugation and cryopreserved in liquid nitrogen vapor phase. Analytical flow cytometry was used to check the purity and quantity of each magnetically sorted T cell population. Genomic DNA was isolated from every sorted fraction and measured by UV absorbance on a Nanodrop 2000c. The receptor's source is a man aged 18 to 29 in good health. The sample taken for sequencing was naive CD8+ T cells sorted from blood. What the cell subset or site label conveys for this sample: CD45RA+CCR7+.

The nucleotide sequence is given as TGTGCCAGCAGGCGTGGCAATGAGCAGTTCTTC. It is translated as CASRRGNEQFF. This sequence uses TRBV28 and TRBJ2-1; no D gene can be assigned with confidence. The germline V gene supplies CDR1 MDHEN and CDR2 SYDVKM. The junction shows trimming of 6 bases on V and 6 bases on J, plus 6 bases between the germline ends. The CDR3, cysteine through phenylalanine, is 11 amino acids long. Here the CDR3 DNA is all that survives: 33 bases in frame from base 1.